The clone carrying this T cell receptor beta chain occurred a few times. What it recognizes is unknown. Via MiXCR, TCRdb re-called the reads, giving one row per CDR3 protein. The sample yields roughly 920,000 distinct CDR3 sequences, under 40% seen once. These data belong to a study of T cell repertoires in cytomegalovirus infection. Study-level information: Recently identified HLA-C-restricted CMV epitopes were used, and well-studied HLA-B-restricted CMV epitopes were used as well. Matching HLA type and CMV infection were both indicated by public TCR beta signatures.

Germline CDR1 is SGHNT and CDR2 is YYREEE (reference sequence). The CDR3 length is 13 residues. V shed 9 bases and J shed 2 bases, with 12 bases lying between them. Points from the study as a whole: Summed frequency of shared TCR beta families picked out CMV carriers who also had the relevant HLA.

The chain employs TRBV5-4 and TRBJ2-1; no clear D gene. Sequencing was performed on cultured CD8+ T cells from PBMCs, taken from culture after CMV antigen stimulation. The clonotype comes from a human donor in good health (CMV status not recorded). Some clones in this sample may be carry-over from other donors' samples. CDR3 sequence (DNA): TGTGCCACCTTCCTACAGCCCTACAATGAGCAGTTCTTC. As protein: CATFLQPYNEQFF. Full variable domain (missing parts from reference TRBV5-4 and TRBJ2-1): ETGVTQSPTHLIKTRGQQVTLRCSSQSGHNTVSWYQQALGQGPQFIFQYYREEENGRGNFPPRFSGLQFPNYSSELNVNALELDDSALYLCATFLQPYNEQFFGPGTRLTVL.